These 20 T cell receptor beta chains were sequenced from one sample in a study of control samples from healthy donors and cancer patients. TCRdb's copy holds only in-frame clones and misses some; the assay was immunoSEQ multiplex PCR. The data contain tens of thousands of clones, about 92% of them singletons. Material: PBMCs. Every receptor here comes from a man between 40 and 49 years old with colorectal cancer.

The gene calls are TRBV27 and TRBJ1-2, with TRBD1 matching over 7 bases. CDR1 is MNHEY, CDR2 SMNVEV, per germline (reference sequence). After removal of 5 bases from V and 3 bases from J, the junction contained 9 bases not matched to a gene. The length of the CDR3 is 15 residues. The CDR3 loop reads CASSHRQGNYYGYTF. In DNA, the CDR3 is TGTGCCAGCAGTCATCGACAGGGAAACTACTATGGCTACACCTTC.

In DNA form, the CDR3 reads TGTGCTAGTGGTTTGTTTCGAAGTTTCTGGGGTGACAGGGCAAACAATGAGCAGTTCTTC. It yields the protein CASGLFRSFWGDRANNEQFF. The chain employs TRBV12-5 and TRBJ2-1; 7 nucleotides match TRBD1. Germline trimming cut 2 bases from V and 5 bases from J; bases unmatched to any gene: 21. This CDR3 is 20 amino acids long. Germline CDR1 reads LGHNT; CDR2 reads FRNRAP.

The rearrangement links TRBV12-3 or TRBV12-4 to TRBJ2-7; D gene unclear. V dropped 3 bases and J dropped 3 bases, with 9 bases sitting between them. This CDR3 comprises 13 residues. The CDR3: CASSFGGVYEQYF. In DNA form, the CDR3 reads TGTGCCAGCAGTTTCGGCGGAGTCTACGAGCAGTACTTC.

The V gene is TRBV28, the J gene TRBJ2-5; 8 nucleotides match TRBD1. With 4 bases clipped from V and 5 bases from J, the junction kept 6 bases outside the gene matches. Per the germline V gene, CDR1 is MDHEN and CDR2 is SYDVKM. The CDR3 has 14 residues. The CDR3 is CASSSPGGVETQYF. As DNA, the CDR3 is TGTGCCAGCAGTTCTCCAGGGGGCGTGGAGACCCAGTACTTC.

This clone has more than one count but fewer than ten. The chain joins TRBV3-1 (or the pseudogene TRBV3-2) to TRBJ1-2, with D perhaps TRBD1 (6 bases). Looked up from germline, CDR1 is LGHDT and CDR2 is YNNKEL (reference sequence). Trimming removed 1 base at V and 8 bases at J, with 14 bases between. CDR3 size: 14 residues. This chain's CDR3 is CASSQGAGESGYTF. DNA for the CDR3: TGTGCCAGCAGCCAAGGGGCAGGGGAGTCCGGCTACACCTTC.

The gene calls are TRBV13 and TRBJ1-3; TRBD1 might be the D (6 bases). Trimming pared 5 bases from V and 0 bases from J, leaving 14 bases between. CDR1 PRHDT and CDR2 FYEKMQ come from the germline V gene (reference sequence). This CDR3 spans 16 amino acids. CDR3 protein: CASSVGQFFSGNTIYF. The CDR3, as DNA: TGTGCCAGCAGCGTTGGACAGTTCTTCTCTGGAAACACCATATATTTT. Full variable domain (outside the CDR3, taken from reference TRBV13 and TRBJ1-3): AAGVIQSPRHLIKEKRETATLKCYPIPRHDTVYWYQQGPGQDPQFLISFYEKMQSDKGSIPDRFSAQQFSDYHSELNMSSLELGDSALYFCASSVGQFFSGNTIYFGEGSWLTVV.

This clone was observed a single time. The V gene is TRBV18, the J gene TRBJ1-1; D is undetermined. The V and J ends lost 3 bases and 0 bases respectively, with 11 bases between them. CDR1 KGHSH and CDR2 LQKENI come from the germline V gene. The CDR3 runs 15 residues. The chain's CDR3 is CASSPPGLMNTEAFF. The CDR3 nucleotides read TGTGCCAGCTCACCCCCCGGTTTGATGAACACTGAAGCTTTCTTT.

This clone has only one observation. The chain has TRBV7-2 and TRBJ2-2, with 12 bases matching TRBD2. The CDR3 loop spans 16 amino acids. Germline assignment: CDR1 SGHTA and CDR2 FQGNSA. With V trimmed by 5 bases and J by 6 bases, 7 bases remained unmatched. In nucleotides, the CDR3 is TGTGCCAGCAGCCCACTAGCGGGAGGTATAGCCGGGGAGCTGTTTTTT. It codes for CASSPLAGGIAGELFF.

The chain uses TRBV11-2 and TRBJ2-1; the D gene is possibly TRBD1 (6 bases). The V end lost 4 bases, the J end lost 0 bases, and 10 bases lay between the germline ends. The CDR3 totals 15 residues. Germline V gives CDR1 SGHAT, CDR2 FQNNGV. CDR3 sequence (DNA): TGTGCCAGCAGCTCTAGGGGGAACTCCTACAATGAGCAGTTCTTC. It translates to CASSSRGNSYNEQFF. Full variable domain (remainder filled in from reference TRBV11-2 and TRBJ2-1): EAGVAQSPRYKIIEKRQSVAFWCNPISGHATLYWYQQILGQGPKLLIQFQNNGVVDDSQLPKDRFSAERLKGVDSTLKIQPAKLEDSAVYLCASSSRGNSYNEQFFGPGTRLTVL.

The chain uses TRBV5-5 and TRBJ1-2; D uncertain. Germline V gene data show CDR1 as SGHKS and CDR2 as YYEKEE (reference sequence). The CDR3 loop spans 17 amino acids. Trimming took off 0 bases at V and 0 bases at J, with 15 bases between the two ends. CDR3 bases: TGTGCCAGCAGCTTGGGGCCGGGGTTGGGAGCTAACTATGGCTACACCTTC. It is translated as CASSLGPGLGANYGYTF.

The V gene is TRBV12-3 or TRBV12-4, the J gene TRBJ2-7; 9 bases fit TRBD1. The CDR3 has 13 amino acids. V lost 5 bases, J lost 3 bases, and 2 bases stayed unmatched. CDR3 residues: CASSPGQGYEQYF. CDR3 DNA sequence: TGTGCCAGCAGTCCGGGACAGGGCTACGAGCAGTACTTC.

The V call is TRBV18, the J call TRBJ2-7; TRBD1 is a possible D gene (6 bases). Germline V lookup: CDR1 KGHSH, CDR2 LQKENI. The CDR3 runs 16 residues. V gave up 2 bases and J gave up 5 bases, with 19 bases separating them. The CDR3 coding sequence is TGTGCCAGCTCACCATCAGTCGGCAGGGGAAGGAACGAGCAGTACTTC. It specifies CASSPSVGRGRNEQYF.

The V gene is TRBV27, the J gene TRBJ2-7, with 8 bases identical to TRBD1. The length of the CDR3 is 14 residues. Germline assignment: CDR1 MNHEY and CDR2 SMNVEV (reference sequence). V lost 3 bases to trimming and J lost 3 bases; unmatched junction nucleotides: 4. DNA of the CDR3: TGTGCCAGCAGTTTCTTCACAGGGGGCTACGAGCAGTACTTC. It specifies CASSFFTGGYEQYF.

This chain joins TRBV18 and TRBJ2-7, with TRBD1 matching 12 bases. This CDR3 has 16 amino acids. Germline CDR1 is KGHSH and CDR2 is LQKENI. The V gene end was trimmed by 3 bases and the J gene end by 3 bases; junction bases not matched to a gene: 6. CDR3: CASSPSGTGGFYEQYF. CDR3 coding DNA: TGTGCCAGCTCACCTTCCGGGACAGGGGGCTTCTACGAGCAGTACTTC.

V is TRBV30 and J is TRBJ1-2, with 7 bases fitting TRBD1. CDR3 length: 14 amino acids. From germline, CDR1 is GTSNPN and CDR2 SVGIG (reference sequence). The trim removed 3 bases at V and 7 bases at J, leaving 11 bases unmatched. The CDR3 sequence: CAWSARGGGRGYTF. The CDR3 DNA is TGTGCCTGGAGCGCAAGAGGGGGCGGCCGTGGCTACACCTTC.

The CDR3 loop is CAWSPQENGYTF. DNA of the CDR3: TGTGCCTGGAGTCCTCAAGAAAACGGCTACACCTTC. This sequence joins TRBV30 and TRBJ1-2; D gene ambiguous. Per germline, CDR1 GTSNPN and CDR2 SVGIG (reference sequence). V lost 2 bases, J lost 8 bases, and 12 bases lay in between. The CDR3 length is 12 residues.

This sequence joins TRBV18 and TRBJ2-5, with D maybe TRBD2 (5 bases). The V gene's germline CDR1 is KGHSH and CDR2 LQKENI. The CDR3 has 14 amino acids. V lost 5 bases to trimming and J lost 2 bases, with 12 bases between them. CDR3 DNA sequence: TGTGCCAGCTCATATCCGGGAATACAAGAGACCCAGTACTTC. It codes for CASSYPGIQETQYF.

The CDR3 coding sequence is TGTGCCAGCAGCTTAGGACCAGGAGTCGACTCACCCCTCCACTTT. This translates into CASSLGPGVDSPLHF. This chain joins TRBV7-3 and TRBJ1-6; D gene uncertain. V lost 2 bases and J 10 bases, leaving 15 bases between the germline ends. CDR3 length: 15 amino acids. The germline V gene has CDR1 SGHTA and CDR2 FQGTGA.

This chain links TRBV24-1 with TRBJ2-5; D possibly corresponds to TRBD1 (6 bases). The CDR3 consists of 11 residues. V lost 12 bases and J 0 bases, leaving 7 bases between the germline ends. The germline CDR1 and CDR2 sequences are KGHDR and SFDVKD. Written as DNA, the CDR3 is TGTGCCGCAGGGGACCAAGAGACCCAGTACTTC. Amino acid sequence: CAAGDQETQYF.

This clone was observed a handful of times. The chain combines TRBV5-1 with TRBJ2-1; D ambiguous. V gave up 0 bases and J gave up 13 bases, with 11 bases separating them. CDR3 length: 12 amino acids. Germline V lookup: CDR1 SGHRS, CDR2 YFSETQ. This CDR3 is CASSLGRRNQFF. Written as DNA, the CDR3 is TGCGCCAGCAGCTTGGGACGCCGGAACCAGTTCTTC.